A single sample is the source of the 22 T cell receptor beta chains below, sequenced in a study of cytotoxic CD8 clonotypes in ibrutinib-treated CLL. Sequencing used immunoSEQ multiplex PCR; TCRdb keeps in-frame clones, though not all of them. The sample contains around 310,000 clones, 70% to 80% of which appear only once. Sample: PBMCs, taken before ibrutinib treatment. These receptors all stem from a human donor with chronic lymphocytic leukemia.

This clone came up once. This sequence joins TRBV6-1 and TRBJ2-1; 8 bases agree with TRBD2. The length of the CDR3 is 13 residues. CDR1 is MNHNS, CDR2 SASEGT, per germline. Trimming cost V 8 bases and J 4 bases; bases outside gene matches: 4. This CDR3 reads CASWEREYNEQFF. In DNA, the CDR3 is TGTGCCAGCTGGGAGCGGGAGTACAATGAGCAGTTCTTC.

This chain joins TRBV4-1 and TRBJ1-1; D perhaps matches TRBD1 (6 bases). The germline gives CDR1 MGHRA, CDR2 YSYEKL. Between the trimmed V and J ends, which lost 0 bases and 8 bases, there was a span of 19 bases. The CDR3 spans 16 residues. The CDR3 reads CASSQESLTGIGEAFF. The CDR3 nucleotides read TGCGCCAGCAGCCAAGAATCACTTACAGGGATAGGAGAAGCTTTCTTT.

CDR3 in DNA: TGTGCCAGCAGCCACATACTGACAGGGGTAGATGGCTACACCTTC. Translation gives CASSHILTGVDGYTF. The V and J genes are TRBV4-2 and TRBJ1-2, with TRBD1 identical over 8 bases. J was trimmed by 6 bases and V by 3 bases; bases with no gene match: 9. The CDR3 loop spans 15 amino acids. The germline gives CDR1 LGHNA, CDR2 YNFKEQ.

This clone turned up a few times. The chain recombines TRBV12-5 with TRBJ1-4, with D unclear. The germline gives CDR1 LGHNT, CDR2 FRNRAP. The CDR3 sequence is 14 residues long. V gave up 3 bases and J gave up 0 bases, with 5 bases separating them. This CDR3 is CASGFSATNEKLFF. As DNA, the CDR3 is TGTGCTAGTGGTTTTTCTGCAACTAATGAAAAACTGTTTTTT.

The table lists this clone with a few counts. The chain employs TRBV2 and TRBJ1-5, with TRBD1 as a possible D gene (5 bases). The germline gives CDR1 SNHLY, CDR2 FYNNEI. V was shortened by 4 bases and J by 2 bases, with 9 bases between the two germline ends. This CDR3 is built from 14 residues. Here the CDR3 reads CASSAGDGNQPQHF. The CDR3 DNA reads TGTGCCAGCAGTGCGGGGGATGGCAATCAGCCCCAGCATTTT. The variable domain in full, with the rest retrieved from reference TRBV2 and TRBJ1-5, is EPEVTQTPSHQVTQMGQEVILRCVPISNHLYFYWYRQILGQKVEFLVSFYNNEISEKSEIFDDQFSVERPDGSNFTLKIRSTKLEDSAMYFCASSAGDGNQPQHFGDGTRLSIL.

CDR3 sequence (DNA): TGTGCCAGCAGCCCAAACCACGCCGGGACTAGCGGGAATAATGAGCAGTTCTTC. It specifies CASSPNHAGTSGNNEQFF. The V and J genes are TRBV9 and TRBJ2-1, with 13 positions matching TRBD2. Losses at the gene ends were 4 bases for V and 7 bases for J; bases not matched to a gene: 14. The CDR3 has 18 amino acids. Germline CDR1 reads SGDLS; CDR2 reads YYNGEE. Based on the CDR3 plus reference TRBV9 and TRBJ2-1, the full variable domain is DSGVTQTPKHLITATGQRVTLRCSPRSGDLSVYWYQQSLDQGLQFLIQYYNGEERAKGNILERFSAQQFPDLHSELNLSSLELGDSALYFCASSPNHAGTSGNNEQFFGPGTRLTVL.

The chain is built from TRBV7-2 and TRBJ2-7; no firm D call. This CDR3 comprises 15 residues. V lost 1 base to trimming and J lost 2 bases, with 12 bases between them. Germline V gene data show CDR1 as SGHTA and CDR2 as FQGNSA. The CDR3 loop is CASSLVYQQTYEQYF. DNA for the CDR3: TGTGCCAGCAGCTTAGTGTACCAACAAACCTACGAGCAGTACTTC.

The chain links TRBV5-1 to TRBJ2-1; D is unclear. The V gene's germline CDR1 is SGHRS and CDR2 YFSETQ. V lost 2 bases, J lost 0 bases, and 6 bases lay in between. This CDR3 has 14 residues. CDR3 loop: CASSFESSYNEQFF. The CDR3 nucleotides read TGCGCCAGCAGCTTCGAGAGCTCCTACAATGAGCAGTTCTTC. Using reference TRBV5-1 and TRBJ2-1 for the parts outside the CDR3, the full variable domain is KAGVTQTPRYLIKTRGQQVTLSCSPISGHRSVSWYQQTPGQGLQFLFEYFSETQRNKGNFPGRFSGRQFSNSRSEMNVSTLELGDSALYLCASSFESSYNEQFFGPGTRLTVL.

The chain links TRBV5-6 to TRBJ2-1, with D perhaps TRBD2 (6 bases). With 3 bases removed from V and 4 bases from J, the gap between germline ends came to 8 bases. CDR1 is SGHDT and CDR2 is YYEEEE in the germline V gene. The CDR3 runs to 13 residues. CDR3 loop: CASSSGLYNEQFF. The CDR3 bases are TGTGCCAGCAGCTCCGGACTATACAATGAGCAGTTCTTC.

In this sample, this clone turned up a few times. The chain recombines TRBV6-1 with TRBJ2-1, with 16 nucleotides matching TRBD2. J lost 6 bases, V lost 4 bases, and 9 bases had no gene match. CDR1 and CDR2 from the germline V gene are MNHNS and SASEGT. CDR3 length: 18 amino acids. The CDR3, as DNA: TGTGCCAGCAGTGGGGGACTAGCGGGAGGGCCGTCGGTCAATGAGCAGTTCTTC. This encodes CASSGGLAGGPSVNEQFF.

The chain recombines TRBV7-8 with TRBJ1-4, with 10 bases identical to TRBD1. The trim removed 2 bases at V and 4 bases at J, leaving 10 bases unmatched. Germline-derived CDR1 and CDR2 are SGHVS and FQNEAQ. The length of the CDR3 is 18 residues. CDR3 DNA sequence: TGTGCCAGCAGCTTAAACCTCGACAGGGGGCGTGATAATGAAAAACTGTTTTTT. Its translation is CASSLNLDRGRDNEKLFF.

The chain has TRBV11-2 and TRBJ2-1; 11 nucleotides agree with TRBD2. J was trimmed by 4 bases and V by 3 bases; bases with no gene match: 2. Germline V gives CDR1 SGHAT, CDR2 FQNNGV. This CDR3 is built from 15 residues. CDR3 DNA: TGTGCCAGCAGCTTTCTAGCGGGAGGATACAATGAGCAGTTCTTC. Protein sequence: CASSFLAGGYNEQFF.

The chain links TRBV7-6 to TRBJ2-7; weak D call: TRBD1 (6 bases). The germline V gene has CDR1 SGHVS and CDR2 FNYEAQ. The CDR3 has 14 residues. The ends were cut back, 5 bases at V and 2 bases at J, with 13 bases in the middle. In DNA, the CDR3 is TGTGCCAGCAGCCAGAACAGGGCACCCTACGAGCAGTACTTC. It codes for CASSQNRAPYEQYF. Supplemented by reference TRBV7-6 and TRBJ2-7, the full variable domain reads GAGVSQSPRYKVTKRGQDVALRCDPISGHVSLYWYRQALGQGPEFLTYFNYEAQQDKSGLPNDRFSAERPEGSISTLTIQRTEQRDSAMYRCASSQNRAPYEQYFGPGTRLTVT.

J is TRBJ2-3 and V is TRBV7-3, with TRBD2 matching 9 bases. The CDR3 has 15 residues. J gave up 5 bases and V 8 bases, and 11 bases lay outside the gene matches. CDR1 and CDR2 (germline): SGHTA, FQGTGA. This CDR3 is CASAGQREAIDTQYF. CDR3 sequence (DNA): TGTGCCAGCGCGGGACAGCGGGAGGCCATAGATACGCAGTATTTT.

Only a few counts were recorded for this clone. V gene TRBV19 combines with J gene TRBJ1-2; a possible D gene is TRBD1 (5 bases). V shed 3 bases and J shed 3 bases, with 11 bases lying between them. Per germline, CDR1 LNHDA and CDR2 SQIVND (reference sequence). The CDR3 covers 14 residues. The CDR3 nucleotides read TGTGCCAGTAGTATTTACGTCAGGGACTATGGCTACACCTTC. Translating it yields CASSIYVRDYGYTF.

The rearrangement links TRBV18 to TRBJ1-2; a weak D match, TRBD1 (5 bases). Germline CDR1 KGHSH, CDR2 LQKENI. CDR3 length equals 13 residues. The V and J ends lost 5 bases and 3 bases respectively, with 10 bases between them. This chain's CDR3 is CASSGLQDYGYTF. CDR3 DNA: TGTGCCAGCTCAGGGCTACAGGACTATGGCTACACCTTC.

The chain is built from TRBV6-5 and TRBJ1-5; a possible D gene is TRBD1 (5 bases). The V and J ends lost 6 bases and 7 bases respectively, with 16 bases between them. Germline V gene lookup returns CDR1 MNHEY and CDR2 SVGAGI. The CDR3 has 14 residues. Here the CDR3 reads CASRDTGARQPQHF. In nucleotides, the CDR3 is TGTGCCAGCAGGGACACTGGGGCAAGGCAGCCCCAGCATTTT.

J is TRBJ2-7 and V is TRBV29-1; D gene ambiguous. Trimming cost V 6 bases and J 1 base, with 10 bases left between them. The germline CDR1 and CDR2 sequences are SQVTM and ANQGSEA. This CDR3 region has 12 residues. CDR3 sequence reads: CSVELGSYEQYF. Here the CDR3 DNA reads TGCAGCGTGGAGCTAGGGTCCTACGAGCAGTACTTC.

CDR3 coding DNA: TGTGCCAGCTCACCACGAGGGGTTAATGAAAAACTGTTTTTT. It specifies CASSPRGVNEKLFF. This chain links TRBV18 with TRBJ1-4; TRBD1 might be the D (5 bases). V lost 1 base and J lost 4, with 7 bases in between. CDR1 KGHSH and CDR2 LQKENI come from the germline V gene. This CDR3 region has 14 residues. Drawing the rest from reference TRBV18 and TRBJ1-4, the complete variable domain is NAGVMQNPRHLVRRRGQEARLRCSPMKGHSHVYWYRQLPEEGLKFMVYLQKENIIDESGMPKERFSAEFPKEGPSILRIQQVVRGDSAAYFCASSPRGVNEKLFFGSGTQLSVL.

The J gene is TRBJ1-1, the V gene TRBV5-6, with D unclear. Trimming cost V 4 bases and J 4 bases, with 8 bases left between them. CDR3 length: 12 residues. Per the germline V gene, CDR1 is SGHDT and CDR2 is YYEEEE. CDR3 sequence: CASSLPATEAFF. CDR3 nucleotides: TGTGCCAGCAGCCTTCCCGCCACTGAAGCTTTCTTT.

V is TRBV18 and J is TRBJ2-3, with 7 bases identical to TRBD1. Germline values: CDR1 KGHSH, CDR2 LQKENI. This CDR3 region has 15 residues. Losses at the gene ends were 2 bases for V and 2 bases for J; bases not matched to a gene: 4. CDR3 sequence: CASSPTQGTTDTQYF. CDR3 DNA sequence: TGTGCCAGCTCACCAACACAGGGGACCACAGATACGCAGTATTTT.

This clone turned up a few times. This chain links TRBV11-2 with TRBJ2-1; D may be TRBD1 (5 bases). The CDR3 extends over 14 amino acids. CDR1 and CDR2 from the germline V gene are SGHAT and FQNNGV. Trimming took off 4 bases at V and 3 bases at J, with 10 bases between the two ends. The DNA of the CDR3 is TGTGCCAGCAGCTCTGTCGGACACTACAATGAGCAGTTCTTC. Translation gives CASSSVGHYNEQFF.